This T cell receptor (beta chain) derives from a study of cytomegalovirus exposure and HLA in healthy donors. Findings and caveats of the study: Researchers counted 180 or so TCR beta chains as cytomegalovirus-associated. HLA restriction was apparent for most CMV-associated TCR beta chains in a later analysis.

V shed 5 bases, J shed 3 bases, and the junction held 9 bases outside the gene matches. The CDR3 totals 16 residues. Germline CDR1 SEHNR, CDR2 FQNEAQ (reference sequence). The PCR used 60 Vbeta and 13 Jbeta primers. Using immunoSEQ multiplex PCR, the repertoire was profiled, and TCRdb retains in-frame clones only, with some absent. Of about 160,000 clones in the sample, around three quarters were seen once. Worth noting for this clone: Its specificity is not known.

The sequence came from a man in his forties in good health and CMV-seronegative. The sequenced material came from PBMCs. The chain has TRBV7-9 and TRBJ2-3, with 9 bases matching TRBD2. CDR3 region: CASSPRGTSPTDTQYF. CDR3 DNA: TGTGCCAGCAGCCCCAGGGGGACTAGCCCAACAGATACGCAGTATTTT.